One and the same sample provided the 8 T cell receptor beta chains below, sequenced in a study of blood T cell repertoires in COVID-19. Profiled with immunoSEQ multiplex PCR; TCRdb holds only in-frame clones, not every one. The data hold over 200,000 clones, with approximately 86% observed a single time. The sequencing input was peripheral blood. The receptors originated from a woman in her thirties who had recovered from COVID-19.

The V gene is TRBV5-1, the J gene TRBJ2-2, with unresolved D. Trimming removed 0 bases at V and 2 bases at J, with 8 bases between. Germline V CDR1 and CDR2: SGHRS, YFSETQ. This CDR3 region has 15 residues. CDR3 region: CASSLAPLNTGELFF. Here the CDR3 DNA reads TGCGCCAGCAGCTTGGCGCCCCTAAACACCGGGGAGCTGTTTTTT.

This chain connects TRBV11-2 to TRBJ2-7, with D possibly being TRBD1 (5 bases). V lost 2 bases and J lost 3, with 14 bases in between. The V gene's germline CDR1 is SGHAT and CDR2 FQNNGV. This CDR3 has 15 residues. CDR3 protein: CASSLRQGPGYEQYF. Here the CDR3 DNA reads TGTGCCAGCAGCTTAAGGCAGGGCCCGGGCTACGAGCAGTACTTC. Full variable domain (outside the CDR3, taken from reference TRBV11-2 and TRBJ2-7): EAGVAQSPRYKIIEKRQSVAFWCNPISGHATLYWYQQILGQGPKLLIQFQNNGVVDDSQLPKDRFSAERLKGVDSTLKIQPAKLEDSAVYLCASSLRQGPGYEQYFGPGTRLTVT.

This CDR3 is CASSPTGRKNTEAFF. The CDR3, as DNA: TGTGCCAGCAGTCCGACAGGGAGAAAGAACACTGAAGCTTTCTTT. The chain joins TRBV27 to TRBJ1-1, with TRBD1 matching 7 bases. This CDR3 is built from 15 residues. After removal of 5 bases from V and 1 base from J, the junction contained 7 bases not matched to a gene. Germline-derived CDR1 and CDR2 are MNHEY and SMNVEV (reference sequence).

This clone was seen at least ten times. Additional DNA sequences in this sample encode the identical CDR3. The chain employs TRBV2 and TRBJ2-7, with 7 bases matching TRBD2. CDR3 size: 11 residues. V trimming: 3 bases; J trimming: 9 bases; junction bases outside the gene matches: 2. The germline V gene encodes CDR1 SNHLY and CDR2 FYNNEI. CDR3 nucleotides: TGTGCCAGCAGTGACACGGGGGGGCAGTACTTC. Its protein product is CASSDTGGQYF.

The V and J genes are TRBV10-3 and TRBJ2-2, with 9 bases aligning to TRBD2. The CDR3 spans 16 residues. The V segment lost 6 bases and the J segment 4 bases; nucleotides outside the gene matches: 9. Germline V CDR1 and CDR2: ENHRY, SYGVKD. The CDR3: CAIRGSGGDSTGELFF. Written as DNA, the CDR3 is TGTGCCATCAGAGGTAGCGGGGGAGATAGCACCGGGGAGCTGTTTTTT.

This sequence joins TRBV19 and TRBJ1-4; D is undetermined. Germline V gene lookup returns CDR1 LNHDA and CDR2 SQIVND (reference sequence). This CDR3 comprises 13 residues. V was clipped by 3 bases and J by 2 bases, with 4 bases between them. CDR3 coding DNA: TGTGCCAGTAGTATCGTTACTAATGAAAAACTGTTTTTT. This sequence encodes CASSIVTNEKLFF. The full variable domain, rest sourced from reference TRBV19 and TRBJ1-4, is DGGITQSPKYLFRKEGQNVTLSCEQNLNHDAMYWYRQDPGQGLRLIYYSQIVNDFQKGDIAEGYSVSREKKESFPLTVTSAQKNPTAFYLCASSIVTNEKLFFGSGTQLSVL.

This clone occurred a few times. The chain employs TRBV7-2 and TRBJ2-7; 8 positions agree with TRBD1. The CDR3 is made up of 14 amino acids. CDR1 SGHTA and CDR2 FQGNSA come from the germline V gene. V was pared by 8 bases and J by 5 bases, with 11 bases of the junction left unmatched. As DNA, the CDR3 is TGTGCCAGCCAGCTGCGGACAGGGCTCAACGAGCAGTACTTC. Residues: CASQLRTGLNEQYF.

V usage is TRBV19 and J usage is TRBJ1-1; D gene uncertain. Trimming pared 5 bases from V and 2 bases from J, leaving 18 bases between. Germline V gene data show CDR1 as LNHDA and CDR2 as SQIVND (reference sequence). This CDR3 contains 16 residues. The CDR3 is CASSPSRSGRNTEAFF. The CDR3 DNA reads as TGTGCCAGTAGTCCCAGCAGGAGCGGAAGAAACACTGAAGCTTTCTTT.